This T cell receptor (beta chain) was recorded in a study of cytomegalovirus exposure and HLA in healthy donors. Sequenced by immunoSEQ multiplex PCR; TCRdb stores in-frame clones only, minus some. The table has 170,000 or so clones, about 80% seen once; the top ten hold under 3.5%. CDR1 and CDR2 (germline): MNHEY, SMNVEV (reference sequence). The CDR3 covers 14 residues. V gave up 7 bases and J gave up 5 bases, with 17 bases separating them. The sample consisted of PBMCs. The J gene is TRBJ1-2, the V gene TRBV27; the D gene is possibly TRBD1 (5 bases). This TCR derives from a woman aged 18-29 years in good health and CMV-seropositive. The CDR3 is CASKTDGQGYGYTF. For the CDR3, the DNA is TGTGCCAGCAAGACCGATGGGCAGGGATATGGCTACACCTTC.